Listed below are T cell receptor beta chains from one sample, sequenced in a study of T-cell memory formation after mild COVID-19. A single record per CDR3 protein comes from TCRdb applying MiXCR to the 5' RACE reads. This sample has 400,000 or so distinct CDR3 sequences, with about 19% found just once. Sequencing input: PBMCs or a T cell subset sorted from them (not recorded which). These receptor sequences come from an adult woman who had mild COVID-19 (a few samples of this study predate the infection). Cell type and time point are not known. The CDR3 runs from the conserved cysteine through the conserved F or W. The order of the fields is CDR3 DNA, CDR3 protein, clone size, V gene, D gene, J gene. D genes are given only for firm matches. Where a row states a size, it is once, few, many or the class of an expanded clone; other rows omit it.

DNA: TGTGCCAGCAGTCCCCCGGGAGCCGCTCGCGAGCAGTACTTC
CDR3: CASSPPGAAREQYF
size: -
V: TRBV6-2/TRBV6-3
D: -
J: TRBJ2-7

DNA: TGTGCCACCAGCAGAGACAAGAGTTGGGGCACAGATACGCAGTATTTT
CDR3: CATSRDKSWGTDTQYF
size: -
V: TRBV15
D: -
J: TRBJ2-3

DNA: TGCAGCGTTGGAAGTCACAGGGACATGTTGACCAAAAACATTCAGTACTTC
CDR3: CSVGSHRDMLTKNIQYF
size: few
V: TRBV29-1
D: -
J: TRBJ2-4

DNA: TGTGCCAGCAGCCTGAACAGGGGGCTGAGGGAGACCCAGTACTTC
CDR3: CASSLNRGLRETQYF
size: -
V: TRBV12-3/TRBV12-4
D: TRBD1
J: TRBJ2-5

DNA: TGCAGCGTTGAGGGTAGCGGGGGCCAGCAGTTCTTC
CDR3: CSVEGSGGQQFF
size: many
V: TRBV29-1
D: TRBD2
J: TRBJ2-1

DNA: TGTGCCAGCAGCCCCGACAACCCCTACGAGCAGTACTTC
CDR3: CASSPDNPYEQYF
size: -
V: TRBV28
D: -
J: TRBJ2-7

DNA: TGCGCCAGCAGCCCCCTTAGCTTTGAATATACGCAGTATTTT
CDR3: CASSPLSFEYTQYF
size: few
V: TRBV5-1
D: -
J: TRBJ2-3

DNA: TGTGCCAGCAGCTTTCGGAGTGTCACAGATACGCAGTATTTT
CDR3: CASSFRSVTDTQYF
size: few
V: TRBV5-6
D: -
J: TRBJ2-3

DNA: TGTGCCAGCAGCTTAACAAAGGGGTACAATGAGCAGTTCTTC
CDR3: CASSLTKGYNEQFF
size: -
V: TRBV7-3
D: -
J: TRBJ2-1

DNA: TGCGCCAGCCGATCCTCGACTAGCGGAACCTACGAGCAGTACTTC
CDR3: CASRSSTSGTYEQYF
size: few
V: TRBV5-1
D: TRBD2
J: TRBJ2-7